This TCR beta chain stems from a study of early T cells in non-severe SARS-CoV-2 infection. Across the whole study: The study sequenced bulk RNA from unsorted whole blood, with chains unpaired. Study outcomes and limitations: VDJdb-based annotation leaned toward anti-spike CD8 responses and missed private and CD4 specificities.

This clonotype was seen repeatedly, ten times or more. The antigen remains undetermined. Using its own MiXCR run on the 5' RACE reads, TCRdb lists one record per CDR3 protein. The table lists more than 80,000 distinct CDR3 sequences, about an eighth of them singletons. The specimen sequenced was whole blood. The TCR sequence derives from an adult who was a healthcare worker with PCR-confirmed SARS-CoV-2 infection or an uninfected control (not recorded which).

Written as DNA, the CDR3 is TGCAGCGTGAACGGACAGGGGGTAACCTACGAGCAGTACTTC. Its protein is CSVNGQGVTYEQYF. This chain joins TRBV29-1 and TRBJ2-7, with 10 bases fitting TRBD1. Trimming at V came to 6 bases and at J to 2 bases, leaving 7 bases not matched to a gene. Germline CDR1 SQVTM, CDR2 ANQGSEA. The CDR3 covers 14 residues.